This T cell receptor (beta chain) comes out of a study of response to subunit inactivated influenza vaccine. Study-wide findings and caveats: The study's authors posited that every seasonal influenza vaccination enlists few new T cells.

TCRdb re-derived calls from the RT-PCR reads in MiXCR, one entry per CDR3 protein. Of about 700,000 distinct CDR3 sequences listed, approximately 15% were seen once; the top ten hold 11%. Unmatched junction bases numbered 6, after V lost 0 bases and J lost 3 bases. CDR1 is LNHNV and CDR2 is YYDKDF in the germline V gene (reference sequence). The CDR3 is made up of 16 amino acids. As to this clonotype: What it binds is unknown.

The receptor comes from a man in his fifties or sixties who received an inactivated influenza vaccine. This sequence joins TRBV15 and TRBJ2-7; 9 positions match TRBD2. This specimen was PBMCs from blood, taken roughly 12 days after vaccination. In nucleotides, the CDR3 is TGTGCCACCAGCAGAGATAGTAGCGGGGGTTTCTACGAGCAGTACTTC. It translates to CATSRDSSGGFYEQYF.